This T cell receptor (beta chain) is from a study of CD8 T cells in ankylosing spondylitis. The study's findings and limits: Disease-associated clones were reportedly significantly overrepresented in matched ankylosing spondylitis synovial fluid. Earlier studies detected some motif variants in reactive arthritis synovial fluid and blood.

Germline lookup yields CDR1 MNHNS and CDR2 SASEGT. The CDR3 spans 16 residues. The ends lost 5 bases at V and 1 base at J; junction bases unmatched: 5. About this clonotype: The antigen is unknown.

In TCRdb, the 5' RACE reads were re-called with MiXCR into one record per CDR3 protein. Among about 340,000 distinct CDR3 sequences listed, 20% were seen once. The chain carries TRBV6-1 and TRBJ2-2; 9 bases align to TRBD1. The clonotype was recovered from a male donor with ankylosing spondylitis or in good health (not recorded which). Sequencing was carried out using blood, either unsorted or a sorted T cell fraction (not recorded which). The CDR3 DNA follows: TGTGCCAGCAGTACCAGGACAGGGGTGAACACCGGGGAGCTGTTTTTT. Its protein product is CASSTRTGVNTGELFF.